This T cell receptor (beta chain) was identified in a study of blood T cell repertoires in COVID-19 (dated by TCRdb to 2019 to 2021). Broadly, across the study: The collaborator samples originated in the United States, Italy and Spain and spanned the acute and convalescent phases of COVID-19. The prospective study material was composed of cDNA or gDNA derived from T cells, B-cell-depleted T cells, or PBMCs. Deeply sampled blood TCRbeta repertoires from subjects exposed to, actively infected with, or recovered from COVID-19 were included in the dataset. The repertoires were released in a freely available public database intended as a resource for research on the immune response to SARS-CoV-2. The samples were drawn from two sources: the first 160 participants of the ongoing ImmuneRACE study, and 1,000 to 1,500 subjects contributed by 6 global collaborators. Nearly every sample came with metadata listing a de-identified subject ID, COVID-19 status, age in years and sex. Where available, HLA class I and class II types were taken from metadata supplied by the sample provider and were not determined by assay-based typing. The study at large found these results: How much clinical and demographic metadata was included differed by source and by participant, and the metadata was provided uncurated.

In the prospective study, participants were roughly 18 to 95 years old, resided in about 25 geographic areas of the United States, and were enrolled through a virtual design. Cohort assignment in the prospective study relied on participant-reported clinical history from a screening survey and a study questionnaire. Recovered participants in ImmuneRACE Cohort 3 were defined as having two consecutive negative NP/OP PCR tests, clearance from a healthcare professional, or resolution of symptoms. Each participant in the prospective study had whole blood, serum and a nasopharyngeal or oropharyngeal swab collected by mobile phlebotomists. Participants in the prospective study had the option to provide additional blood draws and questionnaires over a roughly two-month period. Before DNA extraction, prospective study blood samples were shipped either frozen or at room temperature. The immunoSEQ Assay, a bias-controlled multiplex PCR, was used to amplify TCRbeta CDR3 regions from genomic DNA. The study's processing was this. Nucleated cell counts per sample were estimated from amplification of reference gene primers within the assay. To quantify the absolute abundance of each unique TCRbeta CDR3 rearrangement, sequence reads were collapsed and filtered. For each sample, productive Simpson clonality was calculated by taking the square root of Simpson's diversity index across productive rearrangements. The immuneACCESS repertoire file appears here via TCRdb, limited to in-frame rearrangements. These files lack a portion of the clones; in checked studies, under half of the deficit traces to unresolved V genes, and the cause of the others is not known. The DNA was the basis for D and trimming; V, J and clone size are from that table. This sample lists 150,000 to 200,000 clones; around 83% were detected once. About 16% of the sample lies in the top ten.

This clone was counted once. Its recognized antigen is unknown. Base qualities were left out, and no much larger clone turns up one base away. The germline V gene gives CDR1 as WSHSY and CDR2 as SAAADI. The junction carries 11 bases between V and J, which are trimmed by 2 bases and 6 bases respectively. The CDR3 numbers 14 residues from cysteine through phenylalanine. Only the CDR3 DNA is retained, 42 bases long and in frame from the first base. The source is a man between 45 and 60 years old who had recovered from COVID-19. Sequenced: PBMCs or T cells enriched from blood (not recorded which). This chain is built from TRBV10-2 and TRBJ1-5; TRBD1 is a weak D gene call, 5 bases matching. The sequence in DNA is TGCGCCAGCAGTGAGGGGGCGCGAGGTCAGCCCCAGCATTTT. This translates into CASSEGARGQPQHF.